The 13 T cell receptor beta chains below all came from one sample that was sequenced in a study of T cells in Graves' hyperthyroidism and ophthalmopathy (dated by TCRdb to 2018 to 2020). Library generation was performed with multiplex PCR. Sequencing was carried out with an Illumina HiSeq 2000. The TCR beta CDR3 regions were amplified from the RNA transcripts. A first-round RT-PCR of the TCR CDR3 used the HTBI primer set with the Qiagen OneStep RT-PCR kit. Through fastp at Q25 and MiXCR, TCRdb rebuilt clones from the public reads, retaining in-frame beta chains. Identical CDR3 protein sequences are pooled into one entry, listed with their most common genes and DNA. This sample lists about 610,000 distinct CDR3 sequences; 14% to 15% were detected once. In total, the top ten clones hold around 4% of the sample. Sequencing was carried out using blood. These receptors all come from a woman in her forties with Graves' ophthalmopathy.

In its sample, this clonotype was seen many times. The J gene is TRBJ1-1, the V gene TRBV6-1; D gene unclear. The CDR3 has 13 amino acids. V was shortened by 3 bases and J by 1 base, with 6 bases between the two germline ends. CDR1 and CDR2 from the germline V gene are MNHNS and SASEGT. The CDR3 nucleotides read TGTGCCAGCAGTGACCTAAGGAACACTGAAGCTTTCTTT. Encoded protein: CASSDLRNTEAFF.

This clonotype was detected ten times or more. V usage is TRBV7-2 and J usage is TRBJ2-7; TRBD1 matches 7 bases. The germline V gene has CDR1 SGHTA and CDR2 FQGNSA. V trimming: 7 bases; J trimming: 6 bases; junction bases outside the gene matches: 9. The CDR3 has 13 amino acids. The CDR3 sequence: CASILTGLGEQYF. The DNA for the CDR3 is TGTGCCAGCATCCTGACAGGGCTGGGCGAGCAGTACTTC.

This clonotype was counted between two and nine times. The V and J genes are TRBV7-2 and TRBJ2-5; TRBD2 matches 7 bases. Germline loops: CDR1 SGHTA, CDR2 FQGNSA. The CDR3 is made up of 15 amino acids. The junction had 10 bases not matched to a gene; V was cut back by 2 bases and J by 7 bases. As DNA, the CDR3 is TGTGCCAGCAGCTTATCCCCTACTGGGGGGGGGACCCAGTACTTC. Encoded protein: CASSLSPTGGGTQYF.

The CDR3 DNA is TGTGCCAGCAGCTTAGTTGGAGGGGGGCCCGGGCAGCCCCAGCATTTT. Protein: CASSLVGGGPGQPQHF. The chain links TRBV11-2 to TRBJ1-5; D possibly corresponds to TRBD1 (6 bases). CDR3 size: 16 residues. Germline V lookup: CDR1 SGHAT, CDR2 FQNNGV. V lost 1 base to trimming and J lost 7 bases, with 17 bases between them.

This clonotype was seen repeatedly, ten times or more. The rearrangement joins TRBV30 to TRBJ2-7; tentatively, D is TRBD2 (6 bases). With 3 bases removed from V and 6 bases from J, the gap between germline ends came to 15 bases. Germline V CDR1 and CDR2: GTSNPN, SVGIG (reference sequence). The length of the CDR3 is 13 residues. CDR3 residues: CAWRFGGVGEQYF. In DNA, the CDR3 is TGTGCCTGGAGGTTCGGGGGAGTTGGCGAGCAGTACTTC.

This clonotype was seen ten or more times. The chain has TRBV5-1 and TRBJ2-7; 8 positions agree with TRBD1. After removal of 0 bases from V and 0 bases from J, the junction contained 2 bases not matched to a gene. The germline V gene encodes CDR1 SGHRS and CDR2 YFSETQ. The CDR3 totals 15 residues. This CDR3 is CASSLGQGHSYEQYF. The CDR3 region has the DNA TGCGCCAGCAGCTTGGGACAGGGGCACTCCTACGAGCAGTACTTC.

This chain connects TRBV7-9 to TRBJ2-7; D may match TRBD1 or TRBD2 (5 bases each). The CDR3 extends over 15 amino acids. V dropped 5 bases and J dropped 4 bases, with 18 bases sitting between them. Per the germline V gene, CDR1 is SEHNR and CDR2 is FQNEAQ (reference sequence). As DNA, the CDR3 is TGTGCCAGCAGCGCAGGCGATCCGGGGCGATACGAGCAGTACTTC. Encoded protein: CASSAGDPGRYEQYF.

This clonotype showed up many times. V and J are TRBV20-1 and TRBJ2-7; no clear D. CDR1 and CDR2 from the germline V gene are DFQATT and SNEGSKA (reference sequence). The CDR3 is 13 residues long. Deletions cut 3 bases from V and 5 bases from J, with 14 bases between. CDR3 protein: CSARSLSNHEQYF. The CDR3 nucleotides read TGCAGTGCTAGGTCCTTGAGTAACCACGAGCAGTACTTC.

This clonotype was detected ten times or more. The rearrangement links TRBV29-1 to TRBJ1-5; 11 bases line up with TRBD1. Losses at the gene ends were 6 bases for V and 2 bases for J; bases not matched to a gene: 15. Germline V gives CDR1 SQVTM, CDR2 ANQGSEA. The length of the CDR3 is 18 residues. The CDR3 region has the DNA TGCAGCGTATCGATACCGGGACAGGGGGTTTTGGGCAATCAGCCCCAGCATTTT. It specifies CSVSIPGQGVLGNQPQHF.

V and J are TRBV11-1 and TRBJ2-2, with TRBD1 identical over 10 bases. This CDR3 comprises 16 residues. V lost 6 bases and J lost 3; bases outside the gene matches: 7. Germline V gives CDR1 SGHAT, CDR2 FQDESV (reference sequence). The CDR3 nucleotides are TGTGCCAGCAGACCCGGACAGGGGGGGTACACCGGGGAGCTGTTTTTT. This encodes CASRPGQGGYTGELFF.

This clonotype was detected a few times. The CDR3 DNA reads TGTGCCAGCACCCCCGTGGCGGTTTACGAGCAGTACTTC. Its translation: CASTPVAVYEQYF. This chain uses TRBV2 with TRBJ2-7, with D hard to call. V gave up 7 bases and J gave up 4 bases, with 14 bases separating them. Germline V gene data show CDR1 as SNHLY and CDR2 as FYNNEI. The CDR3 loop spans 13 amino acids.

The sample holds many counts of this clonotype. The chain employs TRBV20-1 and TRBJ1-2; D unresolved. Trimming removed 6 bases at V and 7 bases at J, with 12 bases between. The V gene's germline CDR1 is DFQATT and CDR2 SNEGSKA (reference sequence). The CDR3 spans 11 residues. CDR3 coding DNA: TGCAGTGCACCAACCTTGGGTGGCTACACCTTC. It codes for CSAPTLGGYTF.

As for this clonotype: A much larger clone differs from this one at a single base, so this may be a read error. The DNA for the CDR3 is TGTGCCAGCAGCTTAGCCGGGACAGGGTATTCACCCCTCCACTTT. It yields the protein CASSLAGTGYSPLHF. The chain joins TRBV7-2 to TRBJ1-6; TRBD1 aligns across 9 bases. Unmatched junction bases numbered 2, after V lost 0 bases and J lost 8 bases. This CDR3 is 15 amino acids long. CDR1 SGHTA and CDR2 FQGNSA come from the germline V gene.